This TCR beta chain was profiled in a study of PD-L1 blockade in urothelial cancer. The protocol was immunoSEQ multiplex PCR, while the TCRdb copy is restricted to in-frame clones and leaves out a portion. In the table there are tens of thousands of clones, 90% of which are singletons. Germline values: CDR1 GTSNPN, CDR2 SVGIG (reference sequence). V trimming: 3 bases; J trimming: 0 bases; junction bases outside the gene matches: 11. The CDR3 contains 18 residues. Time point indicated: pretreatment peripheral blood. The chain recombines TRBV30 with TRBJ2-7, with 13 bases fitting TRBD2. The sample in question was PBMCs, obtained around atezolizumab (anti-PD-L1) treatment. This clonotype originated in a man between 60 and 75 years old with urothelial cancer. CDR3 bases: TGTGCCTGGAGCGCCCGGACTAGCGGGAGATCGAGCTCCTACGAGCAGTACTTC. It translates to CAWSARTSGRSSSYEQYF. Complete variable domain (other parts from reference TRBV30 and TRBJ2-7): SQTIHQWPATLVQPVGSPLSLECTVEGTSNPNLYWYRQAAGRGLQLLFYSVGIGQISSEVPQNLSASRPQDRQFILSSKKLLLSDSGFYLCAWSARTSGRSSSYEQYFGPGTRLTVT.